The 3 T cell receptor beta chains below all came from one sample that was sequenced in a study of PD-L1 blockade in urothelial cancer. Measured with immunoSEQ multiplex PCR; TCRdb has only the in-frame clones, and not every one. The table shows 95,000 to 100,000 clones, with around 86% occurring only once. Time point meaning: pretreatment peripheral blood. Sequenced here: PBMCs, sampled around atezolizumab (anti-PD-L1) treatment. The receptors shown here come from a man in his fifties or sixties with urothelial cancer.

The chain couples TRBV29-1 to TRBJ1-2; tentatively, D is TRBD1 (6 bases). The CDR3 totals 11 residues. Per germline, CDR1 SQVTM and CDR2 ANQGSEA. V lost 6 bases and J lost 5, with 10 bases in between. The CDR3 sequence: CSVITGYGYTF. As DNA, the CDR3 is TGCAGCGTGATTACAGGGTATGGCTACACCTTC.

J is TRBJ2-5 and V is TRBV4-3, with a possible D match to TRBD2 (5 bases). The CDR3 spans 18 residues. Germline assignment: CDR1 LGHNA and CDR2 YSLEER. Trimming stripped 1 base from V and 4 bases from J, with 22 bases between. The DNA for the CDR3 is TGCGCCAGCAGCCAAGGGGGATCGGGCCAAAGTGGGAGAGAGACCCAGTACTTC. Amino acids: CASSQGGSGQSGRETQYF.

The chain combines TRBV6-1 with TRBJ2-1; 7 nucleotides align to TRBD1. Germline V CDR1 and CDR2: MNHNS, SASEGT. Trimming removed 5 bases from V and 1 base from J; junction bases left unmatched: 5. The CDR3 covers 15 residues. The CDR3 DNA reads as TGTGCCAGCAGTCCCCGGGACAGATCCTACAATGAGCAGTTCTTC. Amino acids: CASSPRDRSYNEQFF.